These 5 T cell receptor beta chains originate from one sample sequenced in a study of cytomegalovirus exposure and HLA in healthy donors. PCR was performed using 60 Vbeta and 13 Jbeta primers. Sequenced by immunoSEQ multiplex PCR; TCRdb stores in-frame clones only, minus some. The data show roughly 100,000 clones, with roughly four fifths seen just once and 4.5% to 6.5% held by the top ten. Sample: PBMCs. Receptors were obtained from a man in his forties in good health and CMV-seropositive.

The CDR3 DNA follows: TGTGCCAGCAGCTGGGGACTCGTTGAAGCTTTCTTT. As protein: CASSWGLVEAFF. V and J are TRBV5-6 and TRBJ1-1; D might be TRBD1 (5 bases). V was shortened by 3 bases and J by 7 bases, with 10 bases between the two germline ends. The germline V gene encodes CDR1 SGHDT and CDR2 YYEEEE. CDR3 size: 12 residues. Filled out from reference TRBV5-6 and TRBJ1-1, the complete variable domain reads DAGVTQSPTHLIKTRGQQVTLRCSPKSGHDTVSWYQQALGQGPQFIFQYYEEEERQRGNFPDRFSGHQFPNYSSELNVNALLLGDSALYLCASSWGLVEAFFGQGTRLTVV.

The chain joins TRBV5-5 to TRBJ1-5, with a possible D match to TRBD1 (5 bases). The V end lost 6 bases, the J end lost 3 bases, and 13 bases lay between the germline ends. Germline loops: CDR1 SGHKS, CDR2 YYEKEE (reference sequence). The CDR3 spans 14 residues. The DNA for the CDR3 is TGTGCCAGCAAGCCCTCGGACATCAATCAGCCCCAGCATTTT. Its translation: CASKPSDINQPQHF.

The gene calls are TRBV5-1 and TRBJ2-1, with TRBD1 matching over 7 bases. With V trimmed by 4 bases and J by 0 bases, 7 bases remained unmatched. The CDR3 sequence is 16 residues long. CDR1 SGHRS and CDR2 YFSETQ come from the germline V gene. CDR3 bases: TGCGCCAGCAGCGTCGGACAGGTCAGCTCCTACAATGAGCAGTTCTTC. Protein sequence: CASSVGQVSSYNEQFF.

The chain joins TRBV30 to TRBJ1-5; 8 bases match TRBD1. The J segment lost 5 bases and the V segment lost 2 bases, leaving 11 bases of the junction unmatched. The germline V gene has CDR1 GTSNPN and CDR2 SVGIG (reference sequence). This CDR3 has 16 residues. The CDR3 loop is CAWSPLSGGIDQPQHF. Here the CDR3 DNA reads TGTGCCTGGAGTCCCCTGTCAGGGGGCATCGATCAGCCCCAGCATTTT.

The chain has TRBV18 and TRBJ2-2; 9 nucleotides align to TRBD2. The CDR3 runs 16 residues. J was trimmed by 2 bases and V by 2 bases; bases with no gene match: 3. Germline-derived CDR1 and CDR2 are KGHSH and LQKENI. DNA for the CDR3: TGTGCCAGCTCACCAGCGGGACTAGCCAACACCGGGGAGCTGTTTTTT. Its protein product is CASSPAGLANTGELFF.